Each of the 17 T cell receptor beta chains below was sequenced from the same sample in a study of vaccination effects on CD4 cells after COVID-19. With the ViraFEST assay, the study expanded antigen-specific CD4+ T cells using viral peptide pools, then sequenced them. Culture proceeded for 9 to 11 days, and CD4+ T cells were then isolated. No antigens are known for them. The table came from immunoSEQ multiplex PCR; TCRdb's copy has only in-frame clones and leaves some out. The sample records about 61,000 clones, more than 80% being singletons. This specimen was CD4+ T cells from PBMCs cultured with HCoV-229E spike peptides, taken before COVID-19 vaccination. Every receptor here comes from a human donor who received a COVID-19 vaccine.

The chain combines TRBV5-1 with TRBJ1-1; D call uncertain. V gave up 4 bases and J gave up 1 base, with 8 bases separating them. CDR1 is SGHRS, CDR2 YFSETQ, per germline. The CDR3 extends over 13 amino acids. CDR3 sequence: CASSVDGNTEAFF. The CDR3 nucleotides read TGCGCCAGCAGCGTAGACGGGAACACTGAAGCTTTCTTT.

The J gene is TRBJ2-3, the V gene TRBV18, with D hard to call. The CDR3 contains 13 residues. V was trimmed by 3 bases and J by 3 bases, leaving 7 bases between them. The germline V gene has CDR1 KGHSH and CDR2 LQKENI. As DNA, the CDR3 is TGTGCCAGCTCACCCCGTCTTACAGATACGCAGTATTTT. It is translated as CASSPRLTDTQYF. The whole variable domain, filled in from reference TRBV18 and TRBJ2-3, reads NAGVMQNPRHLVRRRGQEARLRCSPMKGHSHVYWYRQLPEEGLKFMVYLQKENIIDESGMPKERFSAEFPKEGPSILRIQQVVRGDSAAYFCASSPRLTDTQYFGPGTRLTVL.

The chain recombines TRBV9 with TRBJ2-1; 10 bases align to TRBD2. The trim removed 4 bases at V and 7 bases at J, leaving 8 bases unmatched. The CDR3 sequence is 15 residues long. The germline V gene encodes CDR1 SGDLS and CDR2 YYNGEE. The CDR3 bases are TGTGCCAGCAGCCCCGGGCTAGCGGGGGTGAATGAGCAGTTCTTC. Translated, it gives CASSPGLAGVNEQFF.

The V gene is TRBV6-2 or TRBV6-3, the J gene TRBJ1-4; 8 bases line up with TRBD1. Germline loops: CDR1 MNHEY, CDR2 SVGEGT. J gave up 7 bases and V 6 bases, and 7 bases lay outside the gene matches. This CDR3 comprises 14 residues. The CDR3 sequence: CASSWTGKREKLFF. The DNA of the CDR3 is TGTGCCAGCAGCTGGACAGGGAAGCGTGAAAAACTGTTTTTT.

The CDR3: CASSYGQGLGYTF. The CDR3, as DNA: TGTGCCAGCAGCTATGGACAGGGCCTTGGCTACACCTTC. V is TRBV9 and J is TRBJ1-2; 8 nucleotides align to TRBD1. The CDR3 is 13 amino acids. Germline assignment: CDR1 SGDLS and CDR2 YYNGEE. Unmatched junction bases numbered 6, after V lost 4 bases and J lost 7 bases.

The V and J genes are TRBV28 and TRBJ1-5; D may be TRBD1 (5 bases). Germline V gene lookup returns CDR1 MDHEN and CDR2 SYDVKM. With 8 bases removed from V and 3 bases from J, the gap between germline ends came to 17 bases. The CDR3 has 15 amino acids. The CDR3 is CASVGADLPNQPQHF. The CDR3 nucleotides read TGTGCCAGCGTTGGGGCCGACCTGCCCAATCAGCCCCAGCATTTT.

About this clone: The junction differs from germline at one of its ends, possibly a read error. The rearrangement uses TRBV7-3 and TRBJ2-2; D is perhaps TRBD1 (8 bases). The CDR3 has 16 amino acids. Germline assignment: CDR1 SGHTA and CDR2 FQGTGA. The CDR3 here is CASSSQGGAKTGELFF. The CDR3 DNA follows: TGTGCCAGCAGCTCACAGGGGGGGGCGAAGACCGGGGAGCTGTTTTTT. Full variable domain (rest looked up from reference TRBV7-3 and TRBJ2-2): GAGVSQTPSNKVTEKGKYVELRCDPISGHTALYWYRQSLGQGPEFLIYFQGTGAADDSGLPNDRFFAVRPEGSVSTLKIQRTERGDSAVYLCASSSQGGAKTGELFFGEGSRLTVL.

This sequence joins TRBV6-6 and TRBJ2-1; 10 nucleotides match TRBD1. The V gene end was trimmed by 6 bases and the J gene end by 8 bases; junction bases not matched to a gene: 7. The CDR3 is 14 residues long. In germline, CDR1 is MNHNY, CDR2 SVGAGI (reference sequence). CDR3 in amino acids: CASSLGTGADEQFF. CDR3 DNA sequence: TGTGCCAGCAGCCTTGGGACAGGGGCTGATGAGCAGTTCTTC.

V usage is TRBV7-2 and J usage is TRBJ1-5, with a weak D call TRBD1 (5 bases). Looked up from germline, CDR1 is SGHTA and CDR2 is FQGNSA. The CDR3 has 16 amino acids. Trimming pared 1 base from V and 6 bases from J, leaving 16 bases between. CDR3 region: CASSLGVTVGGQPQHF. CDR3 DNA sequence: TGTGCCAGCAGCTTAGGGGTGACCGTTGGGGGTCAGCCCCAGCATTTT.

The chain has TRBV5-1 and TRBJ1-5; 9 positions match TRBD1. J was trimmed by 6 bases and V by 4 bases; bases with no gene match: 5. The CDR3 runs to 14 residues. Germline values: CDR1 SGHRS, CDR2 YFSETQ. The CDR3 region is CASSLTTGGQPQHF. The CDR3 DNA is TGCGCCAGCAGCCTGACGACAGGGGGTCAGCCCCAGCATTTT.

This chain connects TRBV6-1 to TRBJ2-3, with a weak D call TRBD1 (6 bases). The CDR3 contains 16 residues. Looked up from germline, CDR1 is MNHNS and CDR2 is SASEGT. V lost 4 bases and J 2 bases, leaving 16 bases between the germline ends. Here the CDR3 reads CASSGRTASFTDTQYF. CDR3 nucleotides: TGTGCCAGCAGTGGCAGGACAGCATCTTTCACAGATACGCAGTATTTT.

The chain recombines TRBV5-5 with TRBJ2-3, with 12 bases fitting TRBD2. CDR1 SGHKS and CDR2 YYEKEE come from the germline V gene (reference sequence). This CDR3 comprises 15 residues. J lost 4 bases, V lost 4 bases, and 4 bases had no gene match. DNA of the CDR3: TGTGCCAGCAGCGCTAGCGGGGGGGTGGCAGATACGCAGTATTTT. As protein: CASSASGGVADTQYF.

This clone turned up a few times. The rearrangement links TRBV7-3 to TRBJ2-1, with D hard to call. The CDR3 consists of 13 residues. CDR1 and CDR2 from the germline V gene are SGHTA and FQGTGA. V lost 0 bases, J lost 8 bases, and 8 bases lay in between. CDR3 nucleotides: TGTGCCAGCAGCTTAACCAGGTCCGATGAGCAGTTCTTC. It yields the protein CASSLTRSDEQFF.

The rearrangement links TRBV10-3 to TRBJ2-3; D is possibly TRBD1 (7 bases). This CDR3 is 16 amino acids long. Per the germline V gene, CDR1 is ENHRY and CDR2 is SYGVKD. V was pared by 4 bases and J by 0 bases, with 14 bases between. The CDR3 sequence is CAISGTGGVSTDTQYF. CDR3 nucleotides: TGTGCCATCAGTGGGACAGGAGGGGTTAGCACAGATACGCAGTATTTT.

The chain carries TRBV24-1 and TRBJ1-4; possibly TRBD1 for D (6 bases). The germline V and J ends were trimmed by 2 bases and 8 bases, with 14 bases remaining between them. The germline V gene has CDR1 KGHDR and CDR2 SFDVKD. The CDR3 runs to 15 residues. CDR3 sequence reads: CATSDSGGLREKLFF. DNA of the CDR3: TGTGCCACCAGTGATTCCGGGGGGCTCAGAGAAAAACTGTTTTTT.

This clone has a single count. This chain links TRBV6-2 or TRBV6-3 with TRBJ2-7; the D gene could be TRBD1 or TRBD2 (5 bases each). The V gene's germline CDR1 is MNHEY and CDR2 SVGEGT. V lost 2 bases and J 2 bases, leaving 13 bases between the germline ends. The CDR3 loop spans 15 amino acids. DNA of the CDR3: TGTGCCAGCAGTTACCAGGCAGGGAGCCCCTACGAGCAGTACGTC. The encoded protein is CASSYQAGSPYEQYV.

The chain uses TRBV2 and TRBJ1-1, with 10 nucleotides matching TRBD1. Germline V gene data show CDR1 as SNHLY and CDR2 as FYNNEI. The CDR3 covers 15 residues. Trimming at V came to 4 bases and at J to 1 base, leaving 3 bases not matched to a gene. The DNA of the CDR3 is TGTGCCAGCAGTGCGAGACAGGGGGCGAACACTGAAGCTTTCTTT. Encoded protein: CASSARQGANTEAFF.